The clone carrying this T cell receptor beta chain was counted ten times or more. What it recognizes is unknown. This CDR3 contains 15 residues. The V gene lost 1 base and the J gene lost 2 bases, with 12 bases spanning the gap. As to time point: newly diagnosed GD, antithyroid drugs for less than 3 months. Construction of the TCR library relied on RNA isolated from PBMCs. Those enrolled as patients came out of an endocrinology department in Xi'an, China. This sample was included in a study of regulatory T cells in long-lasting Graves disease. Study results and limitations: Under persistent disease, TRBV28, TRBJ1-2 and TRBJ2-5 were used preferentially.

To make TCR beta libraries, researchers used iRepertoire HTBI primers and Arm-PCR of CDR3 regions. TCRdb re-called the multiplex PCR reads with MiXCR, one entry per CDR3 protein. The repertoire includes hundreds of thousands of distinct CDR3 sequences, around 15% of them detected once, and about 12% sits in the top ten. These sequences were also reported in another study, on T cells in Graves' hyperthyroidism and ophthalmopathy. That source reports: For Graves' hyperthyroidism to be stable, ophthalmopathy could not progress within 18 months. Recently diagnosed hyperthyroidism of less than 2 months' duration affected patients aged 18 to 65.

The chain has TRBV12-3 or TRBV12-4 and TRBJ2-7, with no clear D. The sample in question was peripheral blood mononuclear cells (PBMCs), obtained at new diagnosis, from a patient treated with antithyroid drugs. This receptor was obtained from a man between 18 and 35 years old with Graves disease. The CDR3 protein is CASSLGLEVPYEQYF. In nucleotides, the CDR3 is TGTGCCAGCAGTTTAGGTCTTGAGGTCCCCTACGAGCAGTACTTC.